The rows below give T cell receptor beta chains drawn from one sample of a study of cytomegalovirus exposure and HLA in healthy donors. Repertoires were generated with immunoSEQ multiplex PCR, while TCRdb's copy carries only in-frame clones and drops some. The repertoire includes roughly 130,000 clones, roughly 70% of them detected once, and 6% to 8% sits in the top ten. Sequencing was performed on PBMCs. The receptors come from a man aged 35 to 55 in good health and CMV-seropositive. The conserved cysteine and the conserved F or W are not part of the CDR3 here. Each record gives: J gene, V gene, CDR3 protein.

>TRBJ1-4|TRBV27
ASSSKLRSNEKLF
>TRBJ2-1|TRBV2
ASTEGYLLEQF
>TRBJ2-7|TRBV28
ASSTQGGPYEQY
>TRBJ2-7|TRBV28
ASSSRTRFPYEQY
>TRBJ1-1|TRBV6-7
ASTRFFMNTEAF
>TRBJ1-4|TRBV6-1
ASTSGSEKLF
>TRBJ1-2|TRBV7-8
ASSLLHNNYGYT
>TRBJ2-7|TRBV2
ATSGQGRGNEQY
>TRBJ1-2|TRBV13
ASSPWGQAESRGYT
>TRBJ2-7|TRBV5-6
ASSLAGQSYEQY
>TRBJ2-1|TRBV5-1
ASSLELLAVYNEQF
>TRBJ2-1|TRBV2
ASSYGDRSEQF
>TRBJ1-4|TRBV4-1
ASSQTADPNEKLF
>TRBJ2-5|TRBV29-1
SVLGRQETQY
>TRBJ2-5|TRBV9
ASSVGFGWGGETQY
>TRBJ1-5|TRBV2
ASSGATGGGNQPQH
>TRBJ2-7|TRBV27
ASSLRQGGWYEQY
>TRBJ2-3|TRBV9
AILTGTGNSYTQY
>TRBJ2-3|TRBV27
ASSLTSGFSTDTQY
>TRBJ1-1|TRBV10-3
AISDWPMNTEAF
>TRBJ2-1|TRBV10-3
AISADSGVQF
>TRBJ2-1|TRBV5-6
ASSLERESPYNEQF
>TRBJ2-7|TRBV10-3
AARPGQSYEQY
>TRBJ2-5|TRBV2
ASRDGTAQETQY
>TRBJ2-7|TRBV28
ASRSPRGEQY
>TRBJ2-7|TRBV29-1
SVVLVAGRGNYEQY
>TRBJ2-5|TRBV5-1
ASSLGPTETQY
>TRBJ2-4|TRBV10-3
AISGSPLAKNIQY
>TRBJ2-7|TRBV5-1
ASSLWATGQGRHYEQY
>TRBJ2-3|TRBV6-5
ASSTQGVGTDTQY
>TRBJ2-3|TRBV5-1
ASSSGLVSDTQY
>TRBJ1-1|TRBV18
ASSPGTGTPTEAF
>TRBJ1-5|TRBV7-6
ASSSGNNQPQH
>TRBJ2-1|TRBV9
ASSVDSTASDEQF
>TRBJ2-3|TRBV5-5
ASSLGDRDGTDTQY
>TRBJ1-1|TRBV5-6
ASSLETGRCEAF
>TRBJ1-2|TRBV5-1
ASSFGTESYGYT
>TRBJ2-3|TRBV6-5
ASSYGWDSRRGTQY
>TRBJ1-1|TRBV5-4
ASSYGGNTEAF
>TRBJ2-3|TRBV7-6
ASSPRLGGQDTQY
>TRBJ2-7|TRBV28
ASSSSRGVYEQY
>TRBJ1-1|TRBV5-1
ASSLTGDMNTEAF
>TRBJ2-7|TRBV4-1
ASSRTVRSYEQY
>TRBJ2-7|TRBV27
ASSLRREETYEQY
>TRBJ2-2|TRBV7-9
ASSSRAGYTGELF
>TRBJ2-5|TRBV7-8
ASSSDRGRKETQY
>TRBJ2-6|TRBV28
ASIGEAAGANVLT
>TRBJ2-2|TRBV19
ASSKRTGNTGELF
>TRBJ1-2|TRBV6-1
ASSGETGRYGYT
>TRBJ2-7|TRBV19
ASSRDSTYEQY
>TRBJ2-2|TRBV5-6
ASSLERRGAGGELF
>TRBJ2-1|TRBV27
ASSFAGTSGGESSYNEQF